This T cell receptor beta chain emerged from a study of siplizumab effects on memory and regulatory T cells. The assay was immunoSEQ multiplex PCR, and TCRdb's table has in-frame clones only and misses some. The sample carries around 100,000 clones, approximately 94% recorded once. Findings and limits, study-wide: Confirmatory evidence of suppressive function in proliferating siplizumab-culture Tregs was not obtained. Assignment of a naive or memory phenotype failed for roughly 80-97% of the proliferating CD4+ or CD8+ clones. With siplizumab, Treg-derived clones averaged about 71% of mappable alloreactive CD4+ clones, versus more than 25% in controls. A major contribution to the alloresponse seemed to be made by naive T cells, which seemed more diverse than memory cells.

As concerns this clone: Its cognate antigen is unknown.

The CDR3 loop spans 11 amino acids. Germline CDR1 is SGHVS and CDR2 is FQNEAQ. V dropped 1 base and J dropped 5 bases, with 3 bases sitting between them. This chain joins TRBV7-8 and TRBJ2-7; D unresolved. Sequenced: non-Treg CD4+ T cells sorted from blood. This clonotype was obtained from a human donor in good health. In DNA form, the CDR3 reads TGTGCCAGCAGCTTAGTCGACGAGCAGTACTTC. It translates to CASSLVDEQYF.